Shown below are 2 T cell receptor beta chains from a single sample sequenced in a study of identical twins. TCRdb recomputed calls from the 5' RACE reads with MiXCR, one row per CDR3 protein. The sample lists hundreds of thousands of distinct CDR3 sequences, over 8% occurring once. Source material: memory (CD45RO+) T cells sorted from blood. Receptors originate from a woman younger than 30 in good health.

This clonotype turned up a few times. The gene calls are TRBV14 and TRBJ2-7; D tentatively reads TRBD1 or TRBD2 (5 bases each). Trimming took off 4 bases at V and 2 bases at J, with 21 bases between the two ends. This CDR3 spans 17 amino acids. Germline CDR1 and CDR2: SGHDN and FVKESK. In DNA, the CDR3 is TGTGCCAGCAGCCTATTAAGTTCGGGACGGGAAACCTACGAGCAGTACTTC. This codes for CASSLLSSGRETYEQYF.

This clonotype was seen a handful of times. The chain is built from TRBV6-5 and TRBJ2-1, with 9 nucleotides matching TRBD2. Per the germline V gene, CDR1 is MNHEY and CDR2 is SVGAGI. The CDR3 runs 16 residues. With V trimmed by 7 bases and J by 5 bases, 12 bases remained unmatched. The DNA for the CDR3 is TGTGCCAGCACCTACTTACGGGCGGGAGGGAACAATGAGCAGTTCTTC. It codes for CASTYLRAGGNNEQFF.